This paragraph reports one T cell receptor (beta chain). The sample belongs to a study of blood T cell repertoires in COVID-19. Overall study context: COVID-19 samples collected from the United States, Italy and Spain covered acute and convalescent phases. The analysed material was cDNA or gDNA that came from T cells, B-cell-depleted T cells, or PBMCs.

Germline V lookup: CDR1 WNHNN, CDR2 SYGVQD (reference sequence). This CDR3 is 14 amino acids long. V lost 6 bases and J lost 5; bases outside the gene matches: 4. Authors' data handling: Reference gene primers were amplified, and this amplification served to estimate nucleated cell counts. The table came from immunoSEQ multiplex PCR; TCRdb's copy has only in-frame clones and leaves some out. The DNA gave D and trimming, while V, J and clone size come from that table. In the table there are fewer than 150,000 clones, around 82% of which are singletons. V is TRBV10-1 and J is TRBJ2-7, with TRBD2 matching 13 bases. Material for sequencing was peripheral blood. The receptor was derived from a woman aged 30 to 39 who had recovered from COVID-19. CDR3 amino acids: CASSPGLAGDEQYF. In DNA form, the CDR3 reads TGCGCCAGCAGCCCCGGACTAGCGGGAGACGAGCAGTACTTC.